The 5 T cell receptor beta chains in this list originate from one sample, sequenced in a study of glioma-infiltrating T cells after dendritic cell vaccination. Measured with immunoSEQ multiplex PCR; TCRdb has only the in-frame clones, and not every one. The sample comprises about 94,000 clones, 65% to 85% of which are singletons, and approximately 5.4% rests with the top ten. Documented time point: after dendritic cell vaccination, including at tumor progression/relapse. This specimen consisted of blood, obtained after dendritic cell vaccination. The receptor set was obtained from a human donor with glioblastoma.

Here the CDR3 reads CASSSTISDTQYF. The CDR3 DNA is TGTGCCAGCAGTTCCACTATCTCAGATACGCAGTATTTT. J is TRBJ2-3 and V is TRBV28; D not certain. The CDR3 runs 13 residues. In germline, CDR1 is MDHEN, CDR2 SYDVKM. V lost 4 bases, J lost 4 bases, and 9 bases lay in between.

This clone was observed a few times. The junction differs from germline at one of its ends, possibly a read error. This sequence joins TRBV5-6 and TRBJ2-7; 10 bases map to TRBD2. The V gene's germline CDR1 is SGHDT and CDR2 YYEEEE. This CDR3 is built from 12 residues. CDR3 amino acids: CASSWKLAGEDF. CDR3 bases: TGTGCCAGCAGCTGGAAGCTAGCGGGAGAGGACTTC.

This chain links TRBV27 with TRBJ1-1; D perhaps matches TRBD1 (5 bases). CDR3 length: 14 amino acids. V dropped 8 bases and J dropped 4 bases, with 17 bases sitting between them. Per germline, CDR1 MNHEY and CDR2 SMNVEV (reference sequence). The DNA for the CDR3 is TGTGCCAGCGGGGCTGGAGGGCTCGGCACTGAAGCTTTCTTT. Translated: CASGAGGLGTEAFF.

The chain uses TRBV19 and TRBJ2-3; D perhaps matches TRBD2 (5 bases). CDR3 length: 14 amino acids. Trimming cost V 1 base and J 6 bases, with 11 bases left between them. Germline V CDR1 and CDR2: LNHDA, SQIVND (reference sequence). The CDR3 is CASSIALSGDTQYF. The CDR3 nucleotides read TGTGCCAGTAGTATAGCCCTTTCGGGGGATACGCAGTATTTT.

This clone has a single count. The chain joins TRBV4-1 to TRBJ2-2; D perhaps matches TRBD2 (6 bases). The ends were cut back, 0 bases at V and 3 bases at J, with 8 bases in the middle. Germline V gene lookup returns CDR1 MGHRA and CDR2 YSYEKL. The CDR3 totals 15 residues. The CDR3 DNA reads TGCGCCAGCAGCCAAGAAGGGACTTACACCGGGGAGCTGTTTTTT. As protein: CASSQEGTYTGELFF.